A single sample is the source of the 12 T cell receptor beta chains below, sequenced in a study of a mutant IDH1 vaccine in newly diagnosed glioma (dated by TCRdb to about 2021). No antigen has been assigned to these receptors. Receptor libraries were prepared by the immunoSEQ multiplex PCR assay. The immuneACCESS repertoire file appears here via TCRdb, limited to in-frame rearrangements. These files lack a portion of the clones; in checked studies, under half of the deficit traces to unresolved V genes, and the cause of the others is not known. The sample table contains tens of thousands of clones; only one count was recorded for less than 90% of them. 2% to 2.5% of the sample belongs to the ten largest clones. Per the publication, the time point label means: week 11, during vaccination. Each vaccine dose was 300 ug of a 20-mer mutant IDH1 peptide in Montanide, given subcutaneously with topical imiquimod.

Here the sequenced sample was PBMCs, taken from a glioma patient whose treatment included an IDH1 peptide vaccine. The receptors shown here come from a man aged 35 to 55 with glioma.

V and J are TRBV4-2 and TRBJ2-5; D is undetermined. The CDR3 contains 12 residues. Deletions cut 0 bases from V and 5 bases from J, with 4 bases between. Per germline, CDR1 LGHNA and CDR2 YNFKEQ. CDR3 sequence reads: CASSQDPETQYF. The CDR3 DNA reads as TGTGCCAGCAGCCAAGACCCCGAGACCCAGTACTTC.

The chain joins TRBV27 to TRBJ1-1; TRBD1 agrees at 7 bases. The CDR3 loop spans 15 amino acids. Germline V CDR1 and CDR2: MNHEY, SMNVEV (reference sequence). The trim removed 3 bases at V and 6 bases at J, leaving 10 bases unmatched. The CDR3 here is CASSLADREIAEAFF. In DNA form, the CDR3 reads TGTGCCAGCAGTTTGGCTGACAGGGAAATTGCTGAAGCTTTCTTT.

The V call is TRBV9, the J call TRBJ1-1; D call uncertain. Per the germline V gene, CDR1 is SGDLS and CDR2 is YYNGEE. Trimming took 4 bases from V and 7 from J, leaving 17 bases between them. This CDR3 spans 14 amino acids. The CDR3 is CASSPRRTHSEAFF. For the CDR3, the DNA is TGTGCCAGCAGCCCCAGGCGGACTCACAGTGAAGCTTTCTTT.

This chain joins TRBV25-1 and TRBJ1-2; 9 nucleotides match TRBD1. Per the germline V gene, CDR1 is MGHDK and CDR2 is SYGVNS. This CDR3 spans 15 amino acids. V lost 5 bases and J lost 6; bases outside the gene matches: 10. In DNA form, the CDR3 reads TGTGCCAGCAGTCCGCCGGACAGGGGCTTAAATGGCTACACCTTC. Protein sequence: CASSPPDRGLNGYTF.

This chain links TRBV4-2 with TRBJ2-1; the D gene is possibly TRBD2 (6 bases). Looked up from germline, CDR1 is LGHNA and CDR2 is YNFKEQ. There are 16 residues in the CDR3. V lost 1 base, J lost 7 bases, and 17 bases lay in between. CDR3 nucleotide sequence: TGTGCCAGCAGCCAAGTAACGGGACTCCGCGCTAATGAGCAGTTCTTC. Translating gives CASSQVTGLRANEQFF.

The J gene is TRBJ2-7, the V gene TRBV5-1, with 8 bases fitting TRBD2. The junction had 16 bases not matched to a gene; V was cut back by 3 bases and J by 5 bases. The CDR3 spans 17 residues. The germline V gene encodes CDR1 SGHRS and CDR2 YFSETQ. CDR3 region: CASSSGGAGGILHEQYF. Written as DNA, the CDR3 is TGCGCCAGCAGCTCGGGGGGGGCGGGAGGTATTCTCCACGAGCAGTACTTC.

V usage is TRBV27 and J usage is TRBJ2-4, with D tentatively TRBD2 (5 bases). The CDR3 consists of 15 residues. In germline, CDR1 is MNHEY, CDR2 SMNVEV (reference sequence). The V gene lost 5 bases and the J gene lost 3 bases, with 14 bases spanning the gap. The CDR3 here is CASSTAYEGKNIQYF. The CDR3 DNA sequence: TGTGCCAGCAGTACCGCATATGAGGGCAAAAACATTCAGTACTTC.

V gene TRBV11-2 combines with J gene TRBJ1-5, with unresolved D. The germline gives CDR1 SGHAT, CDR2 FQNNGV. Trimming stripped 5 bases from V and 4 bases from J, with 6 bases between. This CDR3 has 12 residues. The CDR3 DNA follows: TGTGCCAGCAGCCCACAGAATCAGCCCCAGCATTTT. Its translation is CASSPQNQPQHF.

The chain has TRBV27 and TRBJ1-1; possible D gene TRBD1, 6 bases. Per the germline V gene, CDR1 is MNHEY and CDR2 is SMNVEV (reference sequence). Trimming took 3 bases from V and 3 from J, leaving 14 bases between them. The CDR3 consists of 15 residues. In DNA form, the CDR3 reads TGTGCCAGCAGTTTGCGGATAACAGGGCACACTGAAGCTTTCTTT. Translating gives CASSLRITGHTEAFF.

The sample holds one count of this clone. The chain uses TRBV11-2 and TRBJ2-3; TRBD2 is a possible D gene (6 bases). The germline V and J ends were trimmed by 5 bases and 6 bases, with 18 bases remaining between them. The CDR3 covers 15 residues. CDR1 SGHAT and CDR2 FQNNGV come from the germline V gene. CDR3 coding DNA: TGTGCCAGCAGCCCCGTGAGCGGGCCACGGGATACGCAGTATTTT. Translating it yields CASSPVSGPRDTQYF.

This clone was seen a single time. The CDR3 region is CASSLAGGSVDTEAFF. For the CDR3, the DNA is TGTGCCAGCTCACTGGCGGGAGGGAGCGTGGACACTGAAGCTTTCTTT. V gene TRBV18 combines with J gene TRBJ1-1; no definite D call. V was shortened by 4 bases and J by 3 bases, with 18 bases between the two germline ends. Germline V gene sequence: CDR1 KGHSH, CDR2 LQKENI. The CDR3 runs to 16 residues. The whole variable domain, filled in from reference TRBV18 and TRBJ1-1, reads NAGVMQNPRHLVRRRGQEARLRCSPMKGHSHVYWYRQLPEEGLKFMVYLQKENIIDESGMPKERFSAEFPKEGPSILRIQQVVRGDSAAYFCASSLAGGSVDTEAFFGQGTRLTVV.

This clone was observed a single time. This rearrangement joins TRBV6-5 to TRBJ1-2; D is possibly TRBD1 (6 bases). Germline loops: CDR1 MNHEY, CDR2 SVGAGI. The CDR3 totals 14 residues. V was cut by 4 bases and J by 5 bases, with 14 bases left in between. The CDR3 DNA is TGTGCCAGCAGTTCCTACACAGGGAGTTATGGCTACACCTTC. As protein: CASSSYTGSYGYTF.